Listed below are T cell receptor beta chains from one sample, sequenced in a study of blood T cell repertoires in COVID-19. Profiled with immunoSEQ multiplex PCR; TCRdb holds only in-frame clones, not every one. The data contain some 200,000 clones, 80% to 90% of them singletons. Sequenced: PBMCs or T cells enriched from blood (not recorded which). These receptors were obtained from a woman aged 18-29 years in a cohort exposed to, infected with or recovered from COVID-19 (not recorded which). The CDR3 runs from the conserved cysteine through the conserved F or W. D genes are given only for firm matches. A row's size may be missing; if present it is once, few, many or a size class.

V gene,D gene,CDR3 length,J gene,clone size,CDR3 DNA,CDR3 protein
TRBV28,TRBD2,15,TRBJ2-4,.,TGTGCCAGCAGTTTCTTGCTTGGGGGGGGGAACATTCAGTACTTC,CASSFLLGGGNIQYF
TRBV28,.,15,TRBJ1-4,.,TGTGCCAGCAGAACGGACAGCGCAACTAATGAAAAACTGTTTTTT,CASRTDSATNEKLFF
TRBV2,.,13,TRBJ1-5,.,TGTGCCAGCACGCTGGAGGTGGAACAGCCCCAGCATTTT,CASTLEVEQPQHF
TRBV7-2,.,13,TRBJ1-5,.,TGTGCCAGCAGCTCAGGGGTTGGCCAGCCCCAGCATTTT,CASSSGVGQPQHF
TRBV28,.,14,TRBJ2-3,.,TGTGCCAGCAGTCCCCCCCACTACACAGATACGCAGTATTTT,CASSPPHYTDTQYF
TRBV19,.,14,TRBJ2-3,.,TGTGCCAGTAGTACCCGGACAGACACAGATACGCAGTATTTT,CASSTRTDTDTQYF
TRBV6-6,.,16,TRBJ2-7,.,TGTGCCAGCAGTTACGATAGCAGGGCCCTATCCTACGAGCAGTACTTC,CASSYDSRALSYEQYF
TRBV9,TRBD1,17,TRBJ1-4,.,TGTGCCAGCAGCGTTAGCTCAGGACAGGGGAGAGATGAAAAACTGTTTTTT,CASSVSSGQGRDEKLFF
TRBV10-2,.,13,TRBJ1-3,.,TGCGCCAGCAGTGAGTCAGCGGGAAACACCATATATTTT,CASSESAGNTIYF
TRBV7-6,TRBD2,15,TRBJ2-1,.,TGTGCCAGCAGCTTAGGCAGCGGGGGAGTCAATGAGCAGTTCTTC,CASSLGSGGVNEQFF
TRBV29-1,.,13,TRBJ1-1,.,TGCAGCGTTGACAACGGGGTGGTAAGTGAAGCTTTCTTT,CSVDNGVVSEAFF
TRBV7-9,.,14,TRBJ2-5,.,TGTGCCAGCAGTGGGGCGGGGAACCAAGAGACCCAGTACTTC,CASSGAGNQETQYF
TRBV4-1,TRBD1,19,TRBJ2-2,.,TGCGCCAGCAGCCCCCACCCAACCGGGACAGGTCCGAACACCGGGGAGCTGTTTTTT,CASSPHPTGTGPNTGELFF
TRBV2,.,12,TRBJ1-1,few,TGTGCCAGCAGAAGACTGATCACTGAAGCTTTCTTT,CASRRLITEAFF
TRBV27,.,15,TRBJ1-1,.,TGTGCCAGCAGTTTTCAGTCTCGAATGAACACTGAAGCTTTCTTT,CASSFQSRMNTEAFF
TRBV28,.,14,TRBJ1-5,.,TGTGCCAGCAGTAAGGCCGGGAGCAATCAGCCCCAGCATTTT,CASSKAGSNQPQHF
TRBV9,TRBD1,17,TRBJ1-2,.,TGTGCCAGCAGCCGCGGGGACAGGGCCTTCCTTACGAAGGCGTACACCTTC,CASSRGDRAFLTKAYTF
TRBV5-1,TRBD1,18,TRBJ2-7,.,TGCGCCAGCAGCGTAGGCCCGGGACAGGGATTTAGCTCCTACGAGCAGTACTTC,CASSVGPGQGFSSYEQYF
TRBV19,.,15,TRBJ1-5,.,TGTGCCAGTAGGGTTCAGGTTTATAGCAATCAGCCCCAGCATTTT,CASRVQVYSNQPQHF
TRBV5-1,.,16,TRBJ1-3,few,TGCGCCAGCAGCCAAGACGGACAGATACGGGGAAACACCATATATTTT,CASSQDGQIRGNTIYF
TRBV12-3/TRBV12-4,.,13,TRBJ1-2,.,TGTGCCAGCAGTTTACAGGGTCCCTATGGCTACACCTTC,CASSLQGPYGYTF
TRBV6-4,TRBD1,13,TRBJ2-1,.,TGTGCCACCAGACAGGGGGGGGTCAATGAGCAGTTCTTC,CATRQGGVNEQFF
TRBV15,TRBD2,15,TRBJ2-3,once,TGTGCCACCAGCACTGTTGGGGCGGGGGGAGATACGCAGTATTTT,CATSTVGAGGDTQYF
TRBV30,.,11,TRBJ1-1,.,TGTGCCTGGAGTGGGCCCACTGAAGCTTTCTTT,CAWSGPTEAFF
TRBV6-1,TRBD1,15,TRBJ2-7,.,TGTGCCAGCAGTGAAGGGACAGGGGAATCCTACGAGCAGTACTTC,CASSEGTGESYEQYF
TRBV29-1,.,13,TRBJ1-2,.,TGCAGCGTTACGGACAGCGTCAACTATGGCTACACCTTC,CSVTDSVNYGYTF
TRBV7-8,TRBD2,15,TRBJ2-7,.,TGTGCCAGCAGCTTAGAGACGACTAGCGGCTACGAGCAGTACTTC,CASSLETTSGYEQYF
TRBV2,TRBD1,14,TRBJ1-6,.,TGTGCCAGCAGTGAGTCTACAGGGGATTCACCCCTCCACTTT,CASSESTGDSPLHF
TRBV27,TRBD1,15,TRBJ1-5,.,TGTGCCAGCAGCCTGGGACAGGGTAGCAATCAGCCCCAGCATTTT,CASSLGQGSNQPQHF
TRBV5-6,.,14,TRBJ2-7,.,TGTGCCAGCAGCCTGCGGGGTGTCTCCTACGAGCAGTACTTC,CASSLRGVSYEQYF
TRBV30,.,13,TRBJ2-1,.,TGTGCCTGGAGTATCACCCAGTACAATGAGCAGTTCTTC,CAWSITQYNEQFF
TRBV19,TRBD1,16,TRBJ1-5,.,TGTGCCAGTAGTTGGACAGGGGGCGCGGGCAATCAGCCCCAGCATTTT,CASSWTGGAGNQPQHF
TRBV9,TRBD1,13,TRBJ1-1,.,TGTGCCAGCAGCGCGGACTGGACAGGGGGAGCTTTCTTT,CASSADWTGGAFF
TRBV7-6,TRBD1,17,TRBJ2-1,.,TGTGCCAGCAGCCACATACGGGGCAGGGGGACGGGGTATGAGCAGTTCTTC,CASSHIRGRGTGYEQFF